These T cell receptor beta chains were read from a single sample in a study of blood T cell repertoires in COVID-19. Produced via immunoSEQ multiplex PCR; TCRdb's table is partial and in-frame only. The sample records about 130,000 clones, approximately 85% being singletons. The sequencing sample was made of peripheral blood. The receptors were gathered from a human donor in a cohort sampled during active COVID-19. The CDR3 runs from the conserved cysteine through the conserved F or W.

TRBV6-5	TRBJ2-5	CASSYQDRETQYF
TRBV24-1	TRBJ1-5	CATSRGSNQPQHF
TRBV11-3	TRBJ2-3	CASSLVGGDTQYF
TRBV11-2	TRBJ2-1	CASSFWGRGHYNEQFF
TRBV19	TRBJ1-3	CASTLEPGRHTAGNTIYF
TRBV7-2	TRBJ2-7	CASSLPGGASEQYF
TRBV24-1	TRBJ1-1	CATRGQINTEAFF
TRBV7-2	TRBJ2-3	CASKTSGRAPSTDTQYF
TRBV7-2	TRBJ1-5	CASSFGQANQPQHF
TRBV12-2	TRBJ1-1	CASRLGGPTGGTEAFF
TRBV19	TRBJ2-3	CASSIGPGAQYF
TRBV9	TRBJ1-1	CASSVGTGSAEAFF